This record covers a single T cell receptor (beta chain). These data originate in a study of blood T cell repertoires in COVID-19. As handled by the study authors: Estimated nucleated cell counts came from reference gene primer amplification. Some clones are missing from TCRdb's copy, which holds only in-frame ones; the method was immunoSEQ multiplex PCR. V and J calls and clone size are those listed in that table; D and trimming were worked out from the DNA. The sample holds hundreds of thousands of clones, around 90% seen once. V was cut by 4 bases and J by 4 bases, with 8 bases left in between. Per germline, CDR1 SGHNT and CDR2 YYREEE (reference sequence). There are 12 residues in the CDR3.

The sequence was collected from a woman aged 70 to 79 with COVID-19, enrolled during active disease. V and J are TRBV5-4 and TRBJ1-2, with D tentatively TRBD1 (5 bases). Specimen: peripheral blood. The CDR3 protein is CASSDDSYGYTF. The CDR3 DNA sequence: TGTGCCAGCAGCGACGACAGCTATGGCTACACCTTC. The variable domain in full, with the rest retrieved from reference TRBV5-4 and TRBJ1-2, is ETGVTQSPTHLIKTRGQQVTLRCSSQSGHNTVSWYQQALGQGPQFIFQYYREEENGRGNFPPRFSGLQFPNYSSELNVNALELDDSALYLCASSDDSYGYTFGSGTRLTVV.